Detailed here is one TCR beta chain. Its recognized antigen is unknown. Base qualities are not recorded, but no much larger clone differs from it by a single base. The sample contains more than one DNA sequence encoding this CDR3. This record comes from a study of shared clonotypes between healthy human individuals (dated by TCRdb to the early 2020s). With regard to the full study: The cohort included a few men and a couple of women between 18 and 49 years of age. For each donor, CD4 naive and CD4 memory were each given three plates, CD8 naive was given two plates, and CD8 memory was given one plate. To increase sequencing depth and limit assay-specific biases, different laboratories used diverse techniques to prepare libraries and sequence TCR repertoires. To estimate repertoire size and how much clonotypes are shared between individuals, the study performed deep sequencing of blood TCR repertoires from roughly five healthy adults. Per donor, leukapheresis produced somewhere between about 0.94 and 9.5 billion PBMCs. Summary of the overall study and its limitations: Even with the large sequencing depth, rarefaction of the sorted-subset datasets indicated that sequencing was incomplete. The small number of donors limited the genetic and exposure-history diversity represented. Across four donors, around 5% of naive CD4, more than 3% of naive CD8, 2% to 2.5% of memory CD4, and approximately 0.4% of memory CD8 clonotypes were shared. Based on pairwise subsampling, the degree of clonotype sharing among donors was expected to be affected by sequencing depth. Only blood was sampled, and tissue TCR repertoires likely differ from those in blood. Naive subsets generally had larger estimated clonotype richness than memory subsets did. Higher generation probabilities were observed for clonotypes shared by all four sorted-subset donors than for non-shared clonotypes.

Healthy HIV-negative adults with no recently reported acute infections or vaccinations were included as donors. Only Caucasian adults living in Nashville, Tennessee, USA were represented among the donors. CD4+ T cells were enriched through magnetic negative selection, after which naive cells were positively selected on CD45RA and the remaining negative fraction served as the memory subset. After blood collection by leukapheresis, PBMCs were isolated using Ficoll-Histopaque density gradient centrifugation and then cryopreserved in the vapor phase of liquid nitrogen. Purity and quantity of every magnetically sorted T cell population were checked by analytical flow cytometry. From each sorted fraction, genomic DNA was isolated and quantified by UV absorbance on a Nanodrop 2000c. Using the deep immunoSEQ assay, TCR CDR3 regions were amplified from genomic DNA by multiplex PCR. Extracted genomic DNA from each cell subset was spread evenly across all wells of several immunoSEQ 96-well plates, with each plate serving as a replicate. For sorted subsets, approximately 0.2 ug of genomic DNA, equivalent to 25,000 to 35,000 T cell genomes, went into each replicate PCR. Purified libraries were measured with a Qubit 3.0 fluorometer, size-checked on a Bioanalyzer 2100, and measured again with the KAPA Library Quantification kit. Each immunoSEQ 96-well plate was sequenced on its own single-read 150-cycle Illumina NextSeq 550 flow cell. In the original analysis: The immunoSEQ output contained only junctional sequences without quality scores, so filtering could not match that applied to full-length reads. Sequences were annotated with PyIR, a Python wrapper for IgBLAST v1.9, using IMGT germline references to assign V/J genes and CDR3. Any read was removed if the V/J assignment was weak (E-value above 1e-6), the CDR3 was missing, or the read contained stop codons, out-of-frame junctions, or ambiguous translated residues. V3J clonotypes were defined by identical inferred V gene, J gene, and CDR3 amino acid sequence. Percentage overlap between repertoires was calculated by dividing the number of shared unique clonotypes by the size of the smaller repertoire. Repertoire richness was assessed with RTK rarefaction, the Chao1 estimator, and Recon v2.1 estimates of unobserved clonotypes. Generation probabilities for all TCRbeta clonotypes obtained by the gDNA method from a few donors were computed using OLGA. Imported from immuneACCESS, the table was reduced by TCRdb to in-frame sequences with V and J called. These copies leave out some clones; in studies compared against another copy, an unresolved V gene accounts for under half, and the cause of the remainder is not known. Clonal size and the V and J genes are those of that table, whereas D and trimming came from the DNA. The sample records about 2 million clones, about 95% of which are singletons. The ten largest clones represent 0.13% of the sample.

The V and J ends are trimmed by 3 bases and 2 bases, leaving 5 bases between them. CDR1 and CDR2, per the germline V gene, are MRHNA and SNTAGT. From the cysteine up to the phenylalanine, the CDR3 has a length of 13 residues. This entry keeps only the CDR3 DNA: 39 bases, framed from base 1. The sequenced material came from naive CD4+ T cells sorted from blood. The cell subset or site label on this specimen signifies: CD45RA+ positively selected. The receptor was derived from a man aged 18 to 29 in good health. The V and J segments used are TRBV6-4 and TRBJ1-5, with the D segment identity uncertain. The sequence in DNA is TGTGCCAGCAGTGAGCAGGGCAATCAGCCCCAGCATTTT. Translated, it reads CASSEQGNQPQHF.